The 22 T cell receptor beta chains in this list originate from one sample, sequenced in a study of T cell responses to AZD1222 COVID-19 vaccine. Clones were sequenced by immunoSEQ multiplex PCR, and TCRdb holds only the in-frame ones, with some missing. This sample has over 70,000 clones, with nearly 90% found just once. The material sequenced was peripheral blood, taken on day 0 of AZD1222 vaccination. Receptors were obtained from an adult in good health.

The chain combines TRBV6-1 with TRBJ1-4, with 10 nucleotides matching TRBD1. This CDR3 comprises 15 residues. Germline V gene lookup returns CDR1 MNHNS and CDR2 SASEGT. J gave up 7 bases and V 3 bases, and 5 bases lay outside the gene matches. CDR3: CASSDQTGGSEKLFF. CDR3 DNA: TGTGCCAGCAGTGATCAGACAGGGGGCAGTGAAAAACTGTTTTTT.

The V gene is TRBV12-3 or TRBV12-4, the J gene TRBJ1-5; the D gene is possibly TRBD1 (6 bases). There are 13 residues in the CDR3. V lost 2 bases to trimming and J lost 5 bases, with 7 bases between them. This CDR3 reads CASSLSGDQPQHF. As DNA, the CDR3 is TGTGCCAGCAGTTTATCAGGGGATCAGCCCCAGCATTTT.

The chain has TRBV6-5 and TRBJ2-7, with D perhaps matching TRBD1 or TRBD2 (5 bases each). CDR3 size: 13 residues. Germline CDR1 reads MNHEY; CDR2 reads SVGAGI. The V and J ends lost 8 bases and 0 bases respectively, with 11 bases between them. CDR3 bases: TGTGCCAGCGACAGCGGCAGCTCCTACGAGCAGTACTTC. It is translated as CASDSGSSYEQYF.

This chain links TRBV7-9 with TRBJ2-5; D may be TRBD2 (5 bases). CDR1 and CDR2 (germline): SEHNR, FQNEAQ (reference sequence). This CDR3 contains 12 residues. Trimming shortened V by 5 bases and J by 10 bases, and 14 bases separated the two germline ends. The CDR3 DNA follows: TGTGCCAGCAGCCCTCTTACGGAGGTCCAGTACTTC. This codes for CASSPLTEVQYF.

The chain's CDR3 is CASAYSNQPQHF. The CDR3 DNA is TGTGCCAGCGCGTATAGCAATCAGCCCCAGCATTTT. V and J are TRBV12-3 or TRBV12-4 and TRBJ1-5; no definite D call. The CDR3 is made up of 12 amino acids. The ends were cut back, 8 bases at V and 0 bases at J, with 5 bases in the middle.

The chain recombines TRBV7-2 with TRBJ2-5; perhaps TRBD2 as D (6 bases). The length of the CDR3 is 16 residues. The germline V and J ends were trimmed by 0 bases and 1 base, with 12 bases remaining between them. Per germline, CDR1 SGHTA and CDR2 FQGNSA. The CDR3 region has the DNA TGTGCCAGCAGCTTAGCGCGGGAAGGGCGCCAAGAGACCCAGTACTTC. Translation gives CASSLAREGRQETQYF.

This chain uses TRBV11-2 with TRBJ2-1; no firm D call. Germline V gene lookup returns CDR1 SGHAT and CDR2 FQNNGV. The V end was cut by 5 bases, the J end by 9 bases, with 17 bases between. CDR3 length: 14 amino acids. CDR3 sequence reads: CASSPGYKRSEQFF. The CDR3 nucleotides read TGTGCCAGCAGCCCCGGATACAAGCGCAGTGAGCAGTTCTTC.

The V call is TRBV4-1, the J call TRBJ1-1, with 8 bases identical to TRBD1. J was trimmed by 5 bases and V by 1 base; bases with no gene match: 6. CDR3 size: 15 residues. Per the germline V gene, CDR1 is MGHRA and CDR2 is YSYEKL. CDR3: CASSQGSRGLTEAFF. As DNA, the CDR3 is TGCGCCAGCAGCCAAGGGTCCAGGGGGCTGACTGAAGCTTTCTTT.

The sample holds one count of this clone. CDR3 sequence reads: CATSDRDRGRMNTQYF. The CDR3 DNA sequence: TGTGCCACCAGTGACAGAGACAGGGGGCGCATGAATACGCAGTATTTT. The V and J genes are TRBV24-1 and TRBJ2-3, with 10 bases identical to TRBD1. Germline V gene data show CDR1 as KGHDR and CDR2 as SFDVKD. V lost 4 bases and J lost 7; bases outside the gene matches: 10. The CDR3 sequence is 16 residues long.

The gene calls are TRBV27 and TRBJ1-1; no definite D call. The V end was cut by 7 bases, the J end by 1 base, with 10 bases between. CDR3 size: 13 residues. Germline V gene lookup returns CDR1 MNHEY and CDR2 SMNVEV (reference sequence). CDR3 residues: CASKEVWNTEAFF. The CDR3 DNA sequence: TGTGCCAGCAAGGAGGTTTGGAACACTGAAGCTTTCTTT.

The V gene is TRBV11-2, the J gene TRBJ2-1, with TRBD2 matching 11 bases. The CDR3 has 16 residues. Germline CDR1 reads SGHAT; CDR2 reads FQNNGV. After removal of 5 bases from V and 3 bases from J, the junction contained 6 bases not matched to a gene. The CDR3 nucleotides read TGTGCCAGCAGCAATCTAGCGGGAGGTAGCTACAATGAGCAGTTCTTC. This codes for CASSNLAGGSYNEQFF.

The rearrangement joins TRBV13 to TRBJ1-2; tentatively, D is TRBD1 (6 bases). Germline assignment: CDR1 PRHDT and CDR2 FYEKMQ (reference sequence). The V end was cut by 1 base, the J end by 7 bases, with 16 bases between. This CDR3 has 15 amino acids. CDR3 amino acids: CASSLVPGQGTGYTF. The CDR3 DNA reads TGTGCCAGCAGCTTAGTCCCTGGGCAGGGGACTGGCTACACCTTC.

This chain joins TRBV4-2 and TRBJ1-2; D unresolved. The CDR3 has 15 residues. With 0 bases removed from V and 8 bases from J, the gap between germline ends came to 16 bases. The germline V gene encodes CDR1 LGHNA and CDR2 YNFKEQ. As DNA, the CDR3 is TGTGCCAGCAGCCAAGAGATTGGGGAAGGGAGAGGCTACACCTTC. It codes for CASSQEIGEGRGYTF.

This clone was detected a few times. J is TRBJ2-7 and V is TRBV10-3; 11 bases map to TRBD2. The CDR3 covers 15 residues. Germline CDR1 ENHRY, CDR2 SYGVKD. V lost 6 bases to trimming and J lost 4 bases; unmatched junction nucleotides: 8. The CDR3 DNA reads as TGTGCCATCAGCCCTACTAGCGGGAGAGCTTACGAGCAGTACTTC. Protein: CAISPTSGRAYEQYF.

The V call is TRBV5-1, the J call TRBJ1-4; the D gene is possibly TRBD1 (5 bases). CDR3 length: 13 amino acids. Trimming removed 2 bases from V and 6 bases from J, with 8 bases in between. Germline V CDR1 and CDR2: SGHRS, YFSETQ. The CDR3 region is CASSLVGDEKLFF. DNA for the CDR3: TGCGCCAGCAGCTTAGTAGGGGATGAAAAACTGTTTTTT.

V gene TRBV6-1 combines with J gene TRBJ1-5; D not resolved. The V end was cut by 0 bases, the J end by 7 bases, with 13 bases between. The CDR3 covers 15 residues. Germline CDR1 MNHNS, CDR2 SASEGT. This CDR3 is CASSEALQRKQPQHF. CDR3 in DNA: TGTGCCAGCAGTGAAGCGCTACAAAGGAAACAGCCCCAGCATTTT.

The chain couples TRBV3-1 (or the pseudogene TRBV3-2) to TRBJ1-6; 11 bases match TRBD1. The CDR3 spans 16 residues. After removal of 2 bases from V and 10 bases from J, the junction contained 7 bases not matched to a gene. CDR1 LGHDT and CDR2 YNNKEL come from the germline V gene (reference sequence). CDR3 coding DNA: TGTGCCAGCAGCCAAAAAGGACAGGGGGCGGGATCACCCCTCCACTTT. Protein sequence: CASSQKGQGAGSPLHF.

The chain couples TRBV6-1 to TRBJ2-1; D is ambiguous. The CDR3 runs 12 residues. Germline CDR1 reads MNHNS; CDR2 reads SASEGT. Trimming pared 3 bases from V and 4 bases from J, leaving 4 bases between. This CDR3 is CASSELYNEQFF. The DNA for the CDR3 is TGTGCCAGCAGTGAGCTATACAATGAGCAGTTCTTC.

In DNA form, the CDR3 reads TGTGCCAGCAGCCCAAACCGCCCGTCCTACAATGAGCAGTTCTTC. As protein: CASSPNRPSYNEQFF. The genes are TRBV6-5 and TRBJ2-1; D is uncertain. The CDR3 is 15 residues long. Germline assignment: CDR1 MNHEY and CDR2 SVGAGI. V lost 6 bases and J 1 base, leaving 13 bases between the germline ends.

This clone has a handful of counts. The V gene is TRBV10-1, the J gene TRBJ2-7; either TRBD1 or TRBD2 may supply D (5 bases each). Trimming stripped 9 bases from V and 3 bases from J, with 27 bases between. The CDR3 extends over 17 amino acids. The germline V gene has CDR1 WNHNN and CDR2 SYGVQD (reference sequence). The CDR3 loop is CARPGPRRIPPGYEQYF. The DNA of the CDR3 is TGCGCCAGACCGGGACCTCGGAGAATTCCTCCGGGCTACGAGCAGTACTTC.

This chain connects TRBV11-2 to TRBJ1-5; perhaps TRBD1 as D (6 bases). Per germline, CDR1 SGHAT and CDR2 FQNNGV. V lost 5 bases and J 4 bases, leaving 12 bases between the germline ends. This CDR3 contains 14 residues. In DNA, the CDR3 is TGTGCCAGCAGCCCCGGGACACCTAATCAGCCCCAGCATTTT. This codes for CASSPGTPNQPQHF.

The V and J genes are TRBV18 and TRBJ2-7, with 9 bases aligning to TRBD1. There are 14 residues in the CDR3. The ends lost 0 bases at V and 9 bases at J; junction bases unmatched: 6. From germline, CDR1 is KGHSH and CDR2 LQKENI. DNA of the CDR3: TGTGCCAGCTCACCACCGACAGGGGGGAGGGCGCAGTACTTC. It yields the protein CASSPPTGGRAQYF.